These T cell receptor beta chains were read from a single sample in a study of shared clonotypes between healthy human individuals. Produced via immunoSEQ multiplex PCR; TCRdb's table is partial and in-frame only. The table lists more than 550,000 clones, 55% to 75% of them singletons. Sequenced sample: memory CD4+ T cells sorted from blood. The receptors were sampled from a woman in her twenties or thirties in good health. CDR3s include the opening cysteine and the closing phenylalanine or tryptophan. Each record gives: V gene, J gene, D gene, CDR3 protein. The D gene is left open where the match is weak.

v_call: TRBV7-9; j_call: TRBJ1-3; d_call: -; cdr3_aa: CASSSPPGRRNSGNTIYF
v_call: TRBV28; j_call: TRBJ1-2; d_call: -; cdr3_aa: CASRVPGVGGYTF
v_call: TRBV7-6; j_call: TRBJ2-2; d_call: TRBD2; cdr3_aa: CASSSSGRRVGELFF
v_call: TRBV30; j_call: TRBJ1-4; d_call: TRBD1; cdr3_aa: CAWRDGQGAITNEKLFF
v_call: TRBV7-8; j_call: TRBJ2-2; d_call: -; cdr3_aa: CASSPTRGELFF
v_call: TRBV2; j_call: TRBJ2-7; d_call: -; cdr3_aa: CASSVTSEQYF
v_call: TRBV11-2; j_call: TRBJ1-1; d_call: -; cdr3_aa: CASSRSPWENTEAFF
v_call: TRBV19; j_call: TRBJ2-6; d_call: TRBD1; cdr3_aa: CASTPRTGQTGANVLTF
v_call: TRBV4-1; j_call: TRBJ2-7; d_call: -; cdr3_aa: CASSQVGGGNEQYF
v_call: TRBV5-4; j_call: TRBJ1-2; d_call: -; cdr3_aa: CASSQGTQRDYGYTF
v_call: TRBV4-1; j_call: TRBJ2-1; d_call: TRBD2; cdr3_aa: CASRAGTSGIKQFF
v_call: TRBV6-5; j_call: TRBJ2-7; d_call: -; cdr3_aa: CASSGRDTAGYEQYF
v_call: TRBV28; j_call: TRBJ2-1; d_call: -; cdr3_aa: CASSHDSGTHYNEQFF
v_call: TRBV11-2; j_call: TRBJ2-5; d_call: -; cdr3_aa: CASNHRIQETQYF
v_call: TRBV6-1; j_call: TRBJ1-1; d_call: -; cdr3_aa: CASSERGNTEAFF
v_call: TRBV28; j_call: TRBJ1-2; d_call: TRBD1; cdr3_aa: CASYDRGPSNYGYTF
v_call: TRBV11-1; j_call: TRBJ2-7; d_call: TRBD1; cdr3_aa: CASSGRDRTDSYEQYF
v_call: TRBV20-1; j_call: TRBJ2-3; d_call: -; cdr3_aa: CSAPYGTQYF
v_call: TRBV29-1; j_call: TRBJ2-7; d_call: -; cdr3_aa: CSVEDDLGYEQYF
v_call: TRBV19; j_call: TRBJ1-1; d_call: TRBD1; cdr3_aa: CASSIDARGLAEAFF
v_call: TRBV11-2; j_call: TRBJ2-1; d_call: -; cdr3_aa: CASSLGVYNEQFF
v_call: TRBV20-1; j_call: TRBJ2-7; d_call: -; cdr3_aa: CSAQGNYEQYF
v_call: TRBV14; j_call: TRBJ1-1; d_call: -; cdr3_aa: CASSQDKGLRGTEAFF
v_call: TRBV5-1; j_call: TRBJ2-5; d_call: -; cdr3_aa: CASGPTAGQETQYF
v_call: TRBV2; j_call: TRBJ2-7; d_call: TRBD2; cdr3_aa: CASTLAGGPYEQYF
v_call: TRBV28; j_call: TRBJ2-7; d_call: TRBD2; cdr3_aa: CASSLLGRGTYEQYF
v_call: TRBV2; j_call: TRBJ1-2; d_call: -; cdr3_aa: CASTVSYGYTF
v_call: TRBV11-1; j_call: TRBJ2-1; d_call: TRBD2; cdr3_aa: CASSDYPHATSGTQFF